This TCR beta chain is drawn from a study of T cell responses to AZD1222 COVID-19 vaccine. Overall study context: Pooled in the analysis were second doses at about 4 or about 12 weeks.

Study-wide findings and caveats: Among AZD1222 vaccinees, only 5 to 7 were seropositive at baseline. Unmutated regions of variants are reportedly targeted by nearly half of spike-specific TCRs.

As for this clone: Antigen unknown.

The germline CDR1 and CDR2 sequences are SGHTA and FQGNSA. The CDR3 is 14 amino acids. V was shortened by 5 bases and J by 1 base, with 12 bases between the two germline ends. TCRdb's copy holds only in-frame clones and misses some; the assay was immunoSEQ multiplex PCR. Here the sample spans about 140,000 clones, over 85% being singletons. V is TRBV7-2 and J is TRBJ2-7; tentative D call: TRBD2 (6 bases). This TCR was recovered from an adult in good health. The sample consisted of peripheral blood, taken on day 0 of AZD1222 vaccination. The CDR3 spells CASSATDYSYEQYF. The CDR3, as DNA: TGTGCCAGCAGCGCGACGGACTATTCCTACGAGCAGTACTTC. Drawing the rest from reference TRBV7-2 and TRBJ2-7, the complete variable domain is GAGVSQSPSNKVTEKGKDVELRCDPISGHTALYWYRQSLGQGLEFLIYFQGNSAPDKSGLPSDRFSAERTGGSVSTLTIQRTQQEDSAVYLCASSATDYSYEQYFGPGTRLTVT.